The 22 T cell receptor beta chains below were found in one sample sequenced in a study of shared clonotypes between healthy human individuals. Generated by immunoSEQ multiplex PCR, the TCRdb table keeps only in-frame clones and is missing some. The data contain 1,500,000 or so clones, approximately 98.5% of them singletons. The sample comprised naive CD4+ T cells sorted from blood. Indicated subset: CD45RA+ positively selected. The receptors were sampled from a man younger than 40 in good health.

This chain joins TRBV6-5 and TRBJ1-3, with D perhaps TRBD1 (5 bases). The CDR3 extends over 14 amino acids. From germline, CDR1 is MNHEY and CDR2 SVGAGI. Trimming pared 6 bases from V and 4 bases from J, leaving 13 bases between. The CDR3 protein is CASRPQVTGNTIYF. The CDR3 region has the DNA TGTGCCAGCAGACCACAGGTCACGGGAAACACCATATATTTT.

This chain links TRBV25-1 with TRBJ1-1, with D perhaps matching TRBD1 (5 bases). The CDR3 spans 14 residues. The germline V and J ends were trimmed by 3 bases and 8 bases, with 16 bases remaining between them. Germline V gene data show CDR1 as MGHDK and CDR2 as SYGVNS. For the CDR3, the DNA is TGTGCCAGCAGTGATCCCTCGGGGACGGGCGAAGCTTTCTTT. It codes for CASSDPSGTGEAFF.

This chain uses TRBV9 with TRBJ2-3, with D hard to call. CDR1 and CDR2 from the germline V gene are SGDLS and YYNGEE. CDR3 length equals 16 residues. V was pared by 0 bases and J by 0 bases, with 11 bases between. This CDR3 is CASSVGGRTSTDTQYF. CDR3 bases: TGTGCCAGCAGCGTAGGCGGTCGCACTAGCACAGATACGCAGTATTTT.

The chain carries TRBV29-1 and TRBJ2-3, with TRBD2 identical over 14 bases. This CDR3 has 13 amino acids. Trimming removed 5 bases from V and 8 bases from J; junction bases left unmatched: 3. CDR1 is SQVTM, CDR2 ANQGSEA, per germline. The CDR3 is CSVRLAGGGTQYF. CDR3 bases: TGCAGCGTTCGACTAGCGGGAGGGGGTACGCAGTATTTT.

This chain links TRBV7-9 with TRBJ1-1; 7 positions agree with TRBD1. The length of the CDR3 is 14 residues. J was trimmed by 4 bases and V by 5 bases; bases with no gene match: 7. Germline values: CDR1 SEHNR, CDR2 FQNEAQ (reference sequence). As DNA, the CDR3 is TGTGCCAGCAGCGAACAACAGGGGAGCACTGAAGCTTTCTTT. It specifies CASSEQQGSTEAFF.

V usage is TRBV10-3 and J usage is TRBJ2-7; no firm D call. The CDR3 covers 13 residues. V lost 0 bases, J lost 7 bases, and 10 bases lay in between. CDR1 ENHRY and CDR2 SYGVKD come from the germline V gene. The CDR3 DNA reads TGTGCCATCAGTGAGTCGGGCCACGGGGAGCAGTACTTC. Its protein is CAISESGHGEQYF.

The V call is TRBV28, the J call TRBJ1-2; D perhaps matches TRBD1 (6 bases). Per germline, CDR1 MDHEN and CDR2 SYDVKM. This CDR3 comprises 15 residues. V lost 9 bases and J lost 5, with 22 bases in between. The CDR3, as DNA: TGTGCCAGTAAAAGGGGGGGCGAGCGTTGGTATGGCTACACCTTC. Residues: CASKRGGERWYGYTF.

This clone was seen once. This chain uses TRBV11-2 with TRBJ2-7; D not certain. In germline, CDR1 is SGHAT, CDR2 FQNNGV. Trimming cost V 2 bases and J 5 bases, with 7 bases left between them. The CDR3 is 12 amino acids. The CDR3 protein is CASSLLRHEQYF. CDR3 DNA sequence: TGTGCCAGCAGCTTACTGAGGCACGAGCAGTACTTC. The entire variable domain, with the rest obtained from reference TRBV11-2 and TRBJ2-7, is as follows: EAGVAQSPRYKIIEKRQSVAFWCNPISGHATLYWYQQILGQGPKLLIQFQNNGVVDDSQLPKDRFSAERLKGVDSTLKIQPAKLEDSAVYLCASSLLRHEQYFGPGTRLTVT.

This sequence joins TRBV7-9 and TRBJ2-7; D might be TRBD2 (5 bases). The germline V gene has CDR1 SEHNR and CDR2 FQNEAQ (reference sequence). V was pared by 5 bases and J by 9 bases, with 23 bases between. This CDR3 region has 15 residues. DNA for the CDR3: TGTGCCAGCAGCCCCCGAACACTAGGTTCGGTAAGGCAGTACTTC. Translated: CASSPRTLGSVRQYF.

This chain joins TRBV7-9 and TRBJ2-3, with TRBD1 as a possible D gene (5 bases). The germline V and J ends were trimmed by 1 base and 4 bases, with 9 bases remaining between them. CDR3 size: 14 residues. In germline, CDR1 is SEHNR, CDR2 FQNEAQ (reference sequence). In DNA, the CDR3 is TGTGCCAGCAGCTTAGGGGCAGGGTCAGATACGCAGTATTTT. It specifies CASSLGAGSDTQYF. Together with reference TRBV7-9 and TRBJ2-3, the CDR3 gives the full variable domain: DTGVSQNPRHKITKRGQNVTFRCDPISEHNRLYWYRQTLGQGPEFLTYFQNEAQLEKSRLLSDRFSAERPKGSFSTLEIQRTEQGDSAMYLCASSLGAGSDTQYFGPGTRLTVL.

The rearrangement links TRBV4-2 to TRBJ2-1; 14 bases fit TRBD2. Losses at the gene ends were 3 bases for V and 9 bases for J; bases not matched to a gene: 7. This CDR3 is 16 amino acids long. Germline V gene sequence: CDR1 LGHNA, CDR2 YNFKEQ. CDR3 residues: CASSQTGTSGSGEQFF. Written as DNA, the CDR3 is TGTGCCAGCAGCCAGACCGGGACTAGCGGGAGCGGTGAGCAGTTCTTC.

V usage is TRBV7-9 and J usage is TRBJ2-5, with unresolved D. Germline CDR1 is SEHNR and CDR2 is FQNEAQ (reference sequence). This CDR3 is built from 12 residues. V was pared by 5 bases and J by 5 bases, with 9 bases between. DNA for the CDR3: TGTGCCAGCAGCCACACGGAGGAGACCCAGTACTTC. It specifies CASSHTEETQYF.

The chain combines TRBV7-9 with TRBJ2-3; D not resolved. CDR3 size: 14 residues. V lost 2 bases to trimming and J lost 0 bases, with 6 bases between them. From germline, CDR1 is SEHNR and CDR2 FQNEAQ (reference sequence). CDR3 region: CASSLWLSTDTQYF. The CDR3 nucleotides read TGTGCCAGCAGCTTATGGCTTAGCACAGATACGCAGTATTTT.

The rearrangement links TRBV7-2 to TRBJ2-7; tentative D call: TRBD2 (6 bases). CDR1 is SGHTA, CDR2 FQGNSA, per germline. The CDR3 runs 13 residues. Trimming cost V 6 bases and J 3 bases, with 12 bases left between them. CDR3: CASSGAGNYEQYF. The CDR3 region has the DNA TGTGCCAGCAGTGGTGCGGGGAACTACGAGCAGTACTTC.

The rearrangement uses TRBV25-1 and TRBJ1-1, with 7 bases lining up with TRBD1. Germline V lookup: CDR1 MGHDK, CDR2 SYGVNS. V lost 5 bases to trimming and J lost 4 bases; unmatched junction nucleotides: 4. The CDR3 spans 13 residues. This chain's CDR3 is CASSKQGSTEAFF. CDR3 sequence (DNA): TGTGCCAGCAGTAAACAGGGGAGCACTGAAGCTTTCTTT. Looking up the rest from reference TRBV25-1 and TRBJ1-1 gives the full variable domain: EADIYQTPRYLVIGTGKKITLECSQTMGHDKMYWYQQDPGMELHLIHYSYGVNSTEKGDLSSESTVSRIRTEHFPLTLESARPSHTSQYLCASSKQGSTEAFFGQGTRLTVV.

The V and J genes are TRBV28 and TRBJ2-3; either TRBD1 or TRBD2 may fit D (6 bases each). Trimming cost V 6 bases and J 3 bases, with 22 bases left between them. This CDR3 comprises 17 residues. Germline-derived CDR1 and CDR2 are MDHEN and SYDVKM. DNA of the CDR3: TGTGCCAGCAGGCCTCATCGGGGGCGCGTCTTAACAGATACGCAGTATTTT. This encodes CASRPHRGRVLTDTQYF.

This chain's CDR3 is CASSPRGTVTPEAFF. The CDR3 DNA reads TGTGCCAGCAGCCCCCGGGGTACAGTGACCCCTGAAGCTTTCTTT. The J gene is TRBJ1-1, the V gene TRBV7-2; D gene ambiguous. Germline loops: CDR1 SGHTA, CDR2 FQGNSA. The CDR3 is made up of 15 amino acids. With 5 bases removed from V and 6 bases from J, the gap between germline ends came to 19 bases.

In its sample, this clone was seen a few times. This rearrangement joins TRBV28 to TRBJ2-7; a possible D gene is TRBD2 (6 bases). Trimming cost V 8 bases and J 4 bases, with 15 bases left between them. The CDR3 runs 13 residues. CDR1 is MDHEN and CDR2 is SYDVKM in the germline V gene. The CDR3 loop is CASLGGGPYEQYF. The DNA of the CDR3 is TGTGCCAGCTTGGGAGGAGGGCCGTACGAGCAGTACTTC.

This chain links TRBV18 with TRBJ1-1; D gene ambiguous. The length of the CDR3 is 14 residues. Trimming took 3 bases from V and 3 from J, leaving 11 bases between them. Germline lookup yields CDR1 KGHSH and CDR2 LQKENI. The CDR3 DNA is TGTGCCAGCTCACCGCAGGCCCCGGACACTGAAGCTTTCTTT. Protein: CASSPQAPDTEAFF.

The V and J genes are TRBV18 and TRBJ1-5, with D hard to call. V was cut by 3 bases and J by 3 bases, with 15 bases left in between. This CDR3 region has 16 residues. Germline CDR1 KGHSH, CDR2 LQKENI. CDR3 nucleotides: TGTGCCAGCTCACCCGGACCGACAAACGTCAATCAGCCCCAGCATTTT. Its translation is CASSPGPTNVNQPQHF. The whole variable domain, filled in from reference TRBV18 and TRBJ1-5, reads NAGVMQNPRHLVRRRGQEARLRCSPMKGHSHVYWYRQLPEEGLKFMVYLQKENIIDESGMPKERFSAEFPKEGPSILRIQQVVRGDSAAYFCASSPGPTNVNQPQHFGDGTRLSIL.

V and J are TRBV10-2 and TRBJ2-4; D remains unclear. The V end lost 3 bases, the J end lost 0 bases, and 6 bases lay between the germline ends. CDR1 and CDR2 (germline): WSHSY, SAAADI. There are 14 residues in the CDR3. CDR3 DNA sequence: TGCGCCAGCAGTGAAAGTTTAGCCAAAAACATTCAGTACTTC. It translates to CASSESLAKNIQYF.

This clone was picked up a small number of times. The J gene is TRBJ1-2, the V gene TRBV12-5; D unresolved. The CDR3 covers 14 residues. The V end was cut by 2 bases, the J end by 7 bases, with 14 bases between. CDR1 and CDR2 (germline): LGHNT, FRNRAP. As DNA, the CDR3 is TGTGCTAGTGGTTTGCCCTCACAAGGCGGTGGCTACACCTTC. Amino acids: CASGLPSQGGGYTF.